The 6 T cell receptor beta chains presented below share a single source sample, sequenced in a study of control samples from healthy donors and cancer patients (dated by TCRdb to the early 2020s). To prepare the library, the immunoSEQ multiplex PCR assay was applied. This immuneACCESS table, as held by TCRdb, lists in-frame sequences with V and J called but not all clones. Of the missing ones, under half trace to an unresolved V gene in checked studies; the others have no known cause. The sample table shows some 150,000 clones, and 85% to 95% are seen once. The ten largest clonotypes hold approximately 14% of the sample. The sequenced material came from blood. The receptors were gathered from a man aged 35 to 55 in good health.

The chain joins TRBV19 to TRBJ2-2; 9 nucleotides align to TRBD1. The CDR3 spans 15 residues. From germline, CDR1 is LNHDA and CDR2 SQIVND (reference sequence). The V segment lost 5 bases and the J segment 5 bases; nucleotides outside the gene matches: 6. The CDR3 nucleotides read TGTGCCAGTAGTCTAACAGGGGGCGCGACCGGGGAGCTGTTTTTT. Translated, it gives CASSLTGGATGELFF.

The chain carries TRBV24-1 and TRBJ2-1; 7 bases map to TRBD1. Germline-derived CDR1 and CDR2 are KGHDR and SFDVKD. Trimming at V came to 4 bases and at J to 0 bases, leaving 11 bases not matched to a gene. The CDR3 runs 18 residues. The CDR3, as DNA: TGTGCCACCAGTGAGACAGGACAGGAGGTCGGCTCCTACAATGAGCAGTTCTTC. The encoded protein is CATSETGQEVGSYNEQFF.

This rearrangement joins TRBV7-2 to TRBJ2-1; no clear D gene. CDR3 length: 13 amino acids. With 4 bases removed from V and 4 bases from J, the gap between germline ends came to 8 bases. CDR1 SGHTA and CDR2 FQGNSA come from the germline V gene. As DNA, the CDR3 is TGTGCCAGCAGCTCGGCCCCTTACAATGAGCAGTTCTTC. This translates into CASSSAPYNEQFF.

CDR3 region: CASSRLAGVHNEQFF. CDR3 bases: TGTGCCAGCAGTCGACTAGCGGGAGTTCACAATGAGCAGTTCTTC. The chain combines TRBV6-5 with TRBJ2-1; 12 bases line up with TRBD2. The CDR3 has 15 amino acids. The trim removed 5 bases at V and 5 bases at J, leaving 4 bases unmatched. CDR1 and CDR2 from the germline V gene are MNHEY and SVGAGI.

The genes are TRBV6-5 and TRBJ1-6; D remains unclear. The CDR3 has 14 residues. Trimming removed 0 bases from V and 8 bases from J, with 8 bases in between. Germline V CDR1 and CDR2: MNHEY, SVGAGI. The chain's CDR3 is CASSYSRRDSPLHF. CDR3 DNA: TGTGCCAGCAGTTACTCGAGACGGGATTCACCCCTCCACTTT.

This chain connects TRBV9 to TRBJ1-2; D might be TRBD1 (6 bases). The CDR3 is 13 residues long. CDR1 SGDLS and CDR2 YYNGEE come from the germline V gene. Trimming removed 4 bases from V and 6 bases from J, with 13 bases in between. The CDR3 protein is CASSLTGRNGYTF. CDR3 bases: TGTGCCAGCAGCCTTACAGGGAGGAATGGCTACACCTTC.